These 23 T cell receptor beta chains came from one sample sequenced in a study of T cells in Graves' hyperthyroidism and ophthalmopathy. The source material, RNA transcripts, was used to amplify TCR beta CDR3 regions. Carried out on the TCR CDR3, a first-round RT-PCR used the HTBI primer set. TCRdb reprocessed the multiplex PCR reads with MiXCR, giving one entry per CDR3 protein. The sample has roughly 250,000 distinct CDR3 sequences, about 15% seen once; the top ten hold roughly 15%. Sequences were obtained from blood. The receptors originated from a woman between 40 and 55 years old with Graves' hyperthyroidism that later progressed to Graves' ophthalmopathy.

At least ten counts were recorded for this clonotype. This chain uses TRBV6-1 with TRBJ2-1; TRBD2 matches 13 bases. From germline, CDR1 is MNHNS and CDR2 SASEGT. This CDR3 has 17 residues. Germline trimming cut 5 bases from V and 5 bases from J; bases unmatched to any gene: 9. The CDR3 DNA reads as TGTGCCAGCAGTTATTCTTGGACTAGCGGGAGCCACAATGAGCAGTTCTTC. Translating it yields CASSYSWTSGSHNEQFF.

CDR3 sequence reads: CASSFGAERTDTQYF. In nucleotides, the CDR3 is TGTGCCAGCAGCTTCGGGGCAGAGCGCACAGATACGCAGTATTTT. The rearrangement uses TRBV7-9 and TRBJ2-3, with D perhaps assigned TRBD1 or TRBD2 (5 bases each). The CDR3 consists of 15 residues. Germline V lookup: CDR1 SEHNR, CDR2 FQNEAQ (reference sequence). V gave up 3 bases and J gave up 1 base, with 11 bases separating them.

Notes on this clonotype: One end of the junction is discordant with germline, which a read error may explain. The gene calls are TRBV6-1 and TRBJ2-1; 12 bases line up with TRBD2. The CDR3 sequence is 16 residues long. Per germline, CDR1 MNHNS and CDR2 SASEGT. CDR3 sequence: CASNEPSGRAWNEQFF. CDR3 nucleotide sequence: TGTGCCAGCAATGAACCTAGCGGGAGGGCCTGGAATGAGCAGTTCTTC.

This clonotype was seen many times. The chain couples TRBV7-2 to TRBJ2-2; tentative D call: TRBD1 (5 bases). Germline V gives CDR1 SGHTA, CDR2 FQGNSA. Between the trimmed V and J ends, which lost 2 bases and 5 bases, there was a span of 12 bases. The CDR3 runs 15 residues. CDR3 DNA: TGTGCCAGCAGCTTATTGGCCAGGGCTACCGGGGAGCTGTTTTTT. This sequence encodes CASSLLARATGELFF.

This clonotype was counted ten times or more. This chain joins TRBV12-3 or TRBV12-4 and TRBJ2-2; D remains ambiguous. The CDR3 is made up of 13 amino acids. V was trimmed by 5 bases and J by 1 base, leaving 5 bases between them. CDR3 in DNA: TGTGCCAGCAGTCAATTGAACACCGGGGAGCTGTTTTTT. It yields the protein CASSQLNTGELFF.

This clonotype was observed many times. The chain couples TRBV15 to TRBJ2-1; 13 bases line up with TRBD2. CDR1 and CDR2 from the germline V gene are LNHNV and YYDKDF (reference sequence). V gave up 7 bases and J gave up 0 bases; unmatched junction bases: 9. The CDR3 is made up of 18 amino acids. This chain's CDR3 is CATNAPRTSGSSYNEQFF. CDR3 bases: TGTGCCACCAACGCCCCCCGGACTAGCGGGAGCTCCTACAATGAGCAGTTCTTC.

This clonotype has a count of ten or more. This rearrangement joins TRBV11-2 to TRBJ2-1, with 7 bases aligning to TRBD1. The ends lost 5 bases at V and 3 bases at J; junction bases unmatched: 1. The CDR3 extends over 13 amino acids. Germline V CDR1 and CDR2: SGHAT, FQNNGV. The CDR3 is CASSGTDYNEQFF. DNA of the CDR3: TGTGCCAGCAGCGGGACAGACTACAATGAGCAGTTCTTC.

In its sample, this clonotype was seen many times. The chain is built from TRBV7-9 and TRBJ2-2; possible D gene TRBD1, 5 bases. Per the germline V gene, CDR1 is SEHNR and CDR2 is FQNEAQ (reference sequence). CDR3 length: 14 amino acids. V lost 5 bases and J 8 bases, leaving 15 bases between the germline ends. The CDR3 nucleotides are TGTGCCAGCAGCCCCCGACAGTCTACGGGGGAGCTGTTTTTT. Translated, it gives CASSPRQSTGELFF. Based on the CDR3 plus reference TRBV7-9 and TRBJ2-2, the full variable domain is DTGVSQNPRHKITKRGQNVTFRCDPISEHNRLYWYRQTLGQGPEFLTYFQNEAQLEKSRLLSDRFSAERPKGSFSTLEIQRTEQGDSAMYLCASSPRQSTGELFFGEGSRLTVL.

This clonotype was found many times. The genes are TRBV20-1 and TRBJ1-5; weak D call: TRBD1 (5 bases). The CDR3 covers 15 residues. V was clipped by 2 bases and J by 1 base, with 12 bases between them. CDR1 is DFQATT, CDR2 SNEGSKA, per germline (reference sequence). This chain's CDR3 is CSARSPGRSNQPQHF. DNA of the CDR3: TGCAGTGCTAGAAGTCCAGGGAGGAGCAATCAGCCCCAGCATTTT.

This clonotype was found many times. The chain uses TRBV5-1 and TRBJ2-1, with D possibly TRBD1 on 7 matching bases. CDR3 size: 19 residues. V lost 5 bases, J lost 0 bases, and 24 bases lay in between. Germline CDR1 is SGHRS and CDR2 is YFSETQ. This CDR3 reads CASREDRDWTSSSYNEQFF. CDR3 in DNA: TGCGCCAGCAGGGAAGACAGGGACTGGACTTCGAGCTCCTACAATGAGCAGTTCTTC.

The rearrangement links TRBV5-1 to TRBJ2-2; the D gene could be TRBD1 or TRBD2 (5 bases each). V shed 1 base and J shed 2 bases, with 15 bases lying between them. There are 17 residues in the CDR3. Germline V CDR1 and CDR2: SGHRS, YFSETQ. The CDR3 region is CASSLPPGTKNTGELFF. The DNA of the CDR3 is TGCGCCAGCAGCTTGCCCCCCGGGACCAAAAACACCGGGGAGCTGTTTTTT.

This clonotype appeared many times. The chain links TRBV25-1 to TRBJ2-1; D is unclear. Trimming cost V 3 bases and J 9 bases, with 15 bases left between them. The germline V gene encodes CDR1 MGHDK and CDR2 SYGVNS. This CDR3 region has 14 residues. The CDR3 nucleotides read TGTGCCAGCAGTGACCCCCCCGGATTGGGTGAGCAGTTCTTC. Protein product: CASSDPPGLGEQFF.

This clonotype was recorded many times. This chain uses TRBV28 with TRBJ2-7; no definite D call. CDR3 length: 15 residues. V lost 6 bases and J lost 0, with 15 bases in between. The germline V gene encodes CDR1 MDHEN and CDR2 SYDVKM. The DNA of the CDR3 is TGTGCCAGCAGCCCAGAAAGTGAGAGCTCCTACGAGCAGTACTTC. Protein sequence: CASSPESESSYEQYF.

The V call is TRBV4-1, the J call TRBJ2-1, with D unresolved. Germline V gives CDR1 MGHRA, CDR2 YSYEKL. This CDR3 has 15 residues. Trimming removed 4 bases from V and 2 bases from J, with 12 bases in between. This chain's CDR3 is CASSPMTGTYNEQFF. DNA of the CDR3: TGCGCCAGCAGCCCCATGACTGGCACCTACAATGAGCAGTTCTTC.

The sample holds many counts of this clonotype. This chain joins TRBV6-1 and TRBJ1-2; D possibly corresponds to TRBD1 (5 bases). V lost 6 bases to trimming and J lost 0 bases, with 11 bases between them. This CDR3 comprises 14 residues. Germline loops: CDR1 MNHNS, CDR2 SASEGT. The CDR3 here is CASSPREANYGYTF. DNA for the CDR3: TGTGCCAGCAGCCCCAGGGAGGCTAACTATGGCTACACCTTC.

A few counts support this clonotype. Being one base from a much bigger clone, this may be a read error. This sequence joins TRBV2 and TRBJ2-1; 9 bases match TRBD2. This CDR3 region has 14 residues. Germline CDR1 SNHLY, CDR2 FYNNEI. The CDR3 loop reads CASSGLAEYNVQFF. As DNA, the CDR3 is TGTGCCAGCAGTGGACTAGCGGAATACAATGTGCAGTTCTTC.

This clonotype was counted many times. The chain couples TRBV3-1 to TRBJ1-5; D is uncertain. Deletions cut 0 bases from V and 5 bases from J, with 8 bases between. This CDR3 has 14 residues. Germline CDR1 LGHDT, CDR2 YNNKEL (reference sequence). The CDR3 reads CASSQDNSHQPQHF. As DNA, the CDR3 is TGTGCCAGCAGCCAAGATAACAGTCATCAGCCCCAGCATTTT.

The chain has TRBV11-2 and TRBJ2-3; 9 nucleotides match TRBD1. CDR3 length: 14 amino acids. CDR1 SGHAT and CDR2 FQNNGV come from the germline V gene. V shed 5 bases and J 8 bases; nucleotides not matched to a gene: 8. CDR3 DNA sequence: TGTGCCAGCAGCCCCCGGACAGGGGACGGTACGCAGTATTTT. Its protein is CASSPRTGDGTQYF.

The DNA of the CDR3 is TGTGCCAGCAGTGATGTCTCCGTTTCACCCCTCCACTTT. It translates to CASSDVSVSPLHF. This chain connects TRBV6-1 to TRBJ1-6; D gene ambiguous. The V end was cut by 3 bases, the J end by 9 bases, with 9 bases between. Germline CDR1 reads MNHNS; CDR2 reads SASEGT. This CDR3 comprises 13 residues.

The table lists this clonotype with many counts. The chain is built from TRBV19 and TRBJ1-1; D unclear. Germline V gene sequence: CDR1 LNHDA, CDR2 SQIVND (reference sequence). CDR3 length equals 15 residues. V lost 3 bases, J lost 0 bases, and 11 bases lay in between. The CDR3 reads CASSIRRYMNTEAFF. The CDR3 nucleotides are TGTGCCAGTAGTATTCGGCGGTACATGAACACTGAAGCTTTCTTT.

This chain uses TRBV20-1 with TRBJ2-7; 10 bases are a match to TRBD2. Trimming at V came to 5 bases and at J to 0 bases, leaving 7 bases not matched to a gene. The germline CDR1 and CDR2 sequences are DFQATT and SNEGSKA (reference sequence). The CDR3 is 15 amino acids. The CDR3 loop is CSARLAGKSSYEQYF. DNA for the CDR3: TGCAGTGCTCGACTAGCGGGTAAAAGCTCCTACGAGCAGTACTTC.

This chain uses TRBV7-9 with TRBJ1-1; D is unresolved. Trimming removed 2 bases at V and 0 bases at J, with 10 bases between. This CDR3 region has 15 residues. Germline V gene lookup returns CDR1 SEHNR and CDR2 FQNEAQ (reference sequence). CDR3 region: CASSLLRFLNTEAFF. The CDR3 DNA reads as TGTGCCAGCAGCTTACTTCGGTTTTTGAACACTGAAGCTTTCTTT. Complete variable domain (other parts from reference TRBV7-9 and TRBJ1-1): DTGVSQNPRHKITKRGQNVTFRCDPISEHNRLYWYRQTLGQGPEFLTYFQNEAQLEKSRLLSDRFSAERPKGSFSTLEIQRTEQGDSAMYLCASSLLRFLNTEAFFGQGTRLTVV.

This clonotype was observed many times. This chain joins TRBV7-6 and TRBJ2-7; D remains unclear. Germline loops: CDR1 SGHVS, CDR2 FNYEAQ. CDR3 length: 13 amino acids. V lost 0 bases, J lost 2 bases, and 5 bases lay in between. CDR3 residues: CASSLAAAYEQYF. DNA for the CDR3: TGTGCCAGCAGCTTAGCCGCCGCCTACGAGCAGTACTTC.